These 23 T cell receptor beta chains were all obtained from the same sample, sequenced in a study of shared clonotypes between healthy human individuals. The data were produced by immunoSEQ multiplex PCR, yet TCRdb's version contains in-frame clones alone and is incomplete. The sample consists of 400,000 to 500,000 clones, 79% of them appearing once. What was sequenced was PBMCs. The receptors come from a woman aged 40 to 55 in good health. Some clones in this sample may be carry-over from other donors' samples.

The chain employs TRBV5-4 and TRBJ2-1, with 10 bases lining up with TRBD2. Germline V gives CDR1 SGHNT, CDR2 YYREEE (reference sequence). The junction had 10 bases not matched to a gene; V was cut back by 2 bases and J by 5 bases. The CDR3 has 17 amino acids. The CDR3: CASSFWGRAGGHNEQFF. The CDR3 nucleotides read TGTGCCAGCAGCTTTTGGGGGCGAGCGGGAGGGCACAATGAGCAGTTCTTC. Using reference TRBV5-4 and TRBJ2-1 for the parts outside the CDR3, the full variable domain is ETGVTQSPTHLIKTRGQQVTLRCSSQSGHNTVSWYQQALGQGPQFIFQYYREEENGRGNFPPRFSGLQFPNYSSELNVNALELDDSALYLCASSFWGRAGGHNEQFFGPGTRLTVL.

V and J are TRBV28 and TRBJ2-1; the D gene is possibly TRBD2 (6 bases). Deletions cut 7 bases from V and 7 bases from J, with 17 bases between. From germline, CDR1 is MDHEN and CDR2 SYDVKM. This CDR3 is 14 amino acids long. The CDR3 here is CASTLQSGENEQFF. The CDR3 nucleotides are TGTGCCAGCACCCTCCAATCGGGGGAAAATGAGCAGTTCTTC.

The chain combines TRBV5-1 with TRBJ2-7; D might be TRBD2 (6 bases). Germline-derived CDR1 and CDR2 are SGHRS and YFSETQ. Trimming removed 0 bases from V and 5 bases from J, with 15 bases in between. The CDR3 is 15 amino acids. CDR3 region: CASSLGLDPWDEQYF. The CDR3 DNA follows: TGCGCCAGCAGCTTGGGACTAGACCCCTGGGACGAGCAGTACTTC.

Comments on this clone: This likely came from a read error, as a far larger clone is one base away. Other DNA sequences in the same sample also yield this CDR3. This chain links TRBV2 with TRBJ2-2; TRBD1 or TRBD2 may be the D gene (5 bases each). The length of the CDR3 is 11 residues. CDR1 is SNHLY, CDR2 FYNNEI, per germline. The CDR3 is CASRGTGELFF. CDR3 DNA sequence: TGTGCCAGCAGAGGGACCGGGGAGCTGTTTTTC.

The rearrangement links TRBV5-4 to TRBJ1-2; the D gene is possibly TRBD1 (6 bases). The CDR3 contains 15 residues. V lost 5 bases to trimming and J lost 4 bases, with 18 bases between them. Per germline, CDR1 SGHNT and CDR2 YYREEE (reference sequence). The CDR3, as DNA: TGTGCCAGCAGGCATAGGACAGCCTCTACCTATGGCTACACCTTC. The encoded protein is CASRHRTASTYGYTF.

The rearrangement joins TRBV9 to TRBJ2-7, with 11 bases fitting TRBD2. Unmatched junction bases numbered 8, after V lost 0 bases and J lost 0 bases. Germline CDR1 and CDR2: SGDLS and YYNGEE. The CDR3 has 18 amino acids. The CDR3 bases are TGTGCCAGCAGCGTAGTTGGGGGACTAGCGGTTAGCTCCTACGAGCAGTACTTC. This sequence encodes CASSVVGGLAVSSYEQYF.

The chain is built from TRBV9 and TRBJ2-5; 10 nucleotides line up with TRBD2. Losses at the gene ends were 3 bases for V and 3 bases for J; bases not matched to a gene: 5. Germline loops: CDR1 SGDLS, CDR2 YYNGEE. The CDR3 contains 15 residues. The CDR3 here is CASSASGRREETQYF. CDR3 DNA: TGTGCCAGCAGCGCTAGCGGGAGAAGGGAAGAGACCCAGTACTTC.

V and J are TRBV7-2 and TRBJ2-2; D is unclear. Per germline, CDR1 SGHTA and CDR2 FQGNSA. The germline V and J ends were trimmed by 1 base and 7 bases, with 7 bases remaining between them. The CDR3 has 13 amino acids. CDR3 region: CASSLGYFGELFF. DNA of the CDR3: TGTGCCAGCAGCTTAGGCTATTTCGGGGAGCTGTTTTTT.

This clone occurred once. The chain couples TRBV15 to TRBJ2-1; 7 bases map to TRBD1. The germline CDR1 and CDR2 sequences are LNHNV and YYDKDF (reference sequence). The ends lost 5 bases at V and 3 bases at J; junction bases unmatched: 7. The CDR3 is made up of 15 amino acids. CDR3 bases: TGTGCCACCAGCGGACGACAGGGACGCTACAATGAGCAGTTCTTC. Protein product: CATSGRQGRYNEQFF.

This clone has just a few counts. The J gene is TRBJ2-3, the V gene TRBV7-2, with D tentatively TRBD2 (6 bases). Germline V CDR1 and CDR2: SGHTA, FQGNSA. This CDR3 region has 17 residues. The V end lost 0 bases, the J end lost 4 bases, and 17 bases lay between the germline ends. The CDR3 DNA follows: TGTGCCAGCAGCTTAGCGCTCTCCGGGAGAGGCGCAGATACGCAGTATTTT. The encoded protein is CASSLALSGRGADTQYF.

The chain links TRBV5-1 to TRBJ2-2; 10 nucleotides align to TRBD1. The CDR3 length is 15 residues. V was clipped by 0 bases and J by 6 bases; unmatched bases: 2. Germline CDR1 is SGHRS and CDR2 is YFSETQ. The CDR3 is CASSLGQGAAGELFF. The CDR3 nucleotides are TGCGCCAGCAGCTTGGGACAGGGGGCGGCCGGGGAGCTGTTTTTT.

This chain uses TRBV7-2 with TRBJ1-2, with 7 positions matching TRBD1. The CDR3 spans 15 residues. Germline values: CDR1 SGHTA, CDR2 FQGNSA. V dropped 4 bases and J dropped 8; count of bases not matched to a gene: 13. The DNA for the CDR3 is TGTGCCAGCAGCTCGACGGACAGGAGAGCAAGCGGCTACACCTTC. It specifies CASSSTDRRASGYTF.

V and J are TRBV7-6 and TRBJ2-7; 8 bases are a match to TRBD1. This CDR3 has 14 amino acids. Looked up from germline, CDR1 is SGHVS and CDR2 is FNYEAQ. J gave up 5 bases and V 6 bases, and 9 bases lay outside the gene matches. The CDR3 spells CASSTNPTGDEQYF. The DNA for the CDR3 is TGTGCCAGCAGTACAAACCCGACAGGGGACGAGCAGTACTTC.

The V gene is TRBV29-1, the J gene TRBJ2-2, with a possible D match to TRBD1 (6 bases). Germline V gives CDR1 SQVTM, CDR2 ANQGSEA. The V end lost 7 bases, the J end lost 0 bases, and 12 bases lay between the germline ends. The CDR3 is 14 residues long. The CDR3 nucleotides are TGCAGCGCTAGGACAGAAACGAACACCGGGGAGCTGTTTTTT. Protein product: CSARTETNTGELFF.

The genes are TRBV5-1 and TRBJ2-7; 7 nucleotides agree with TRBD1. CDR3 length: 16 residues. V gave up 1 base and J gave up 5 bases; unmatched junction bases: 12. Germline-derived CDR1 and CDR2 are SGHRS and YFSETQ. The CDR3 DNA is TGCGCCAGCAGCTTGACGGGACAGAGCCTCGGAAACGAGCAGTACTTC. It codes for CASSLTGQSLGNEQYF.

The chain carries TRBV30 and TRBJ1-4, with a tentative D call TRBD1 (6 bases). V was trimmed by 5 bases and J by 8 bases, leaving 15 bases between them. The CDR3 has 13 amino acids. Germline values: CDR1 GTSNPN, CDR2 SVGIG (reference sequence). CDR3 amino acids: CAWGGGTKEKLFF. The CDR3 DNA reads TGTGCCTGGGGTGGTGGGACAAAGGAAAAACTGTTTTTT.

This clone was picked up a small number of times. The gene calls are TRBV7-2 and TRBJ1-2; 7 bases agree with TRBD1. Trimming at V came to 5 bases and at J to 4 bases, leaving 7 bases not matched to a gene. CDR1 is SGHTA and CDR2 is FQGNSA in the germline V gene. CDR3 size: 14 residues. CDR3 DNA sequence: TGTGCCAGCAGCCTCGGGACAGACCTCTATGGCTACACCTTC. Translated: CASSLGTDLYGYTF.

This clone was found once. The rearrangement links TRBV29-1 to TRBJ2-3, with 12 bases lining up with TRBD1. V lost 2 bases, J lost 3 bases, and 6 bases stayed unmatched. The CDR3 is 16 residues long. The germline CDR1 and CDR2 sequences are SQVTM and ANQGSEA. CDR3 sequence (DNA): TGCAGCGTTGAACCGGGACAGGGGGCAAGTACAGATACGCAGTATTTT. Its protein product is CSVEPGQGASTDTQYF.

The chain combines TRBV2 with TRBJ1-1; D is unclear. The V end lost 6 bases, the J end lost 0 bases, and 8 bases lay between the germline ends. The CDR3 is 13 amino acids. CDR1 and CDR2 from the germline V gene are SNHLY and FYNNEI. The CDR3 bases are TGTGCCAGCAGCTGGGGTTTGAACACTGAAGCTTTCTTT. Translating gives CASSWGLNTEAFF.

V is TRBV4-1 and J is TRBJ2-3; 10 nucleotides align to TRBD2. CDR1 and CDR2 (germline): MGHRA, YSYEKL. The length of the CDR3 is 18 residues. V lost 3 bases, J lost 0 bases, and 9 bases stayed unmatched. CDR3 DNA sequence: TGCGCCAGCAGCCAGGATCGAGCGGGAGGGACTAGCACAGATACGCAGTATTTT. Protein: CASSQDRAGGTSTDTQYF.

The chain is built from TRBV29-1 and TRBJ2-7; 8 bases map to TRBD1. V lost 5 bases and J lost 2; bases outside the gene matches: 5. Germline CDR1 SQVTM, CDR2 ANQGSEA. The CDR3 has 13 amino acids. The CDR3 DNA follows: TGCAGCGTTACGGACAGGGAAACCTACGAGCAGTACTTC. Encoded protein: CSVTDRETYEQYF.

The genes are TRBV5-1 and TRBJ2-7; D is undetermined. Deletions cut 1 base from V and 7 bases from J, with 9 bases between. This CDR3 region has 12 residues. Germline V gives CDR1 SGHRS, CDR2 YFSETQ. The chain's CDR3 is CASSLSHDEQYF. CDR3 in DNA: TGCGCCAGCAGCTTGTCGCACGATGAGCAGTACTTC.

The gene calls are TRBV10-3 and TRBJ1-1; the match to TRBD1 covers 8 bases. The CDR3 consists of 13 residues. Germline CDR1 is ENHRY and CDR2 is SYGVKD. With V trimmed by 6 bases and J by 7 bases, 7 bases remained unmatched. The CDR3 here is CAIRRQGMVEAFF. The CDR3 DNA follows: TGTGCCATCAGACGACAGGGGATGGTTGAAGCTTTCTTT.